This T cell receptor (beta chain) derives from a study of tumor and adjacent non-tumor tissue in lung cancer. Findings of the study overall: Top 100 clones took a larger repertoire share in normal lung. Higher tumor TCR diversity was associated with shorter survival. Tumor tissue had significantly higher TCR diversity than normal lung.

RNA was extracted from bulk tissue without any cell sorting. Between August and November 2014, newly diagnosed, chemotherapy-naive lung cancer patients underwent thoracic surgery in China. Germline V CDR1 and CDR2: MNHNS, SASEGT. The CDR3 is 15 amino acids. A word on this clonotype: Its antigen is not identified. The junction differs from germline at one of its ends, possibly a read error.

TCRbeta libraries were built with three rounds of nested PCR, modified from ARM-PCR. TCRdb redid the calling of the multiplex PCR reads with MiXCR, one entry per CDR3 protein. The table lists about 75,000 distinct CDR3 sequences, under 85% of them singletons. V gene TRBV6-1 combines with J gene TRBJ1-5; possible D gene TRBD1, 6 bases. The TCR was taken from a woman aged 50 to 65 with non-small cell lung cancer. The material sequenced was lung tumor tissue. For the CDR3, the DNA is TGTGCTAGCATTGGGGGGGCGGAGGACAATCAGCCCCAGCATTTT. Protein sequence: CASIGGAEDNQPQHF.